The next 19 T cell receptor beta chains were all read from a single sample in a study of blood T cell repertoires in COVID-19. Some clones are missing from TCRdb's copy, which holds only in-frame ones; the method was immunoSEQ multiplex PCR. The sample contains 300,000 to 450,000 clones, about 90% of which appear only once. The sample comprised PBMCs or T cells enriched from blood (not recorded which). The source of these receptors is a woman between 25 and 40 years old who had recovered from COVID-19.

The chain employs TRBV25-1 and TRBJ2-1; D is undetermined. V shed 8 bases and J shed 6 bases, with 14 bases lying between them. From germline, CDR1 is MGHDK and CDR2 SYGVNS. The CDR3 runs to 13 residues. CDR3 amino acids: CASRGVNRNEQFF. For the CDR3, the DNA is TGTGCCAGCCGCGGAGTCAATCGCAATGAGCAGTTCTTC.

V usage is TRBV14 and J usage is TRBJ1-1; D is ambiguous. This CDR3 region has 16 residues. Trimming removed 0 bases from V and 0 bases from J, with 11 bases in between. The germline gives CDR1 SGHDN, CDR2 FVKESK. CDR3 loop: CASSQDLGGLNTEAFF. CDR3 coding DNA: TGTGCCAGCAGCCAAGATCTTGGAGGACTGAACACTGAAGCTTTCTTT.

The V gene is TRBV5-1, the J gene TRBJ2-1; D unclear. The V gene's germline CDR1 is SGHRS and CDR2 YFSETQ. Trimming took 0 bases from V and 6 from J, leaving 16 bases between them. The CDR3 runs to 16 residues. CDR3 sequence: CASSLGSSRVLNEQFF. The CDR3 nucleotides are TGCGCCAGCAGCTTGGGGTCTAGTCGGGTGCTCAATGAGCAGTTCTTC.

The chain is built from TRBV30 and TRBJ1-2; D call uncertain. The CDR3 loop spans 15 amino acids. Looked up from germline, CDR1 is GTSNPN and CDR2 is SVGIG (reference sequence). Trimming cost V 2 bases and J 8 bases, with 21 bases left between them. CDR3 region: CAWSKEGLQLQGYTF. The DNA of the CDR3 is TGTGCCTGGAGTAAGGAGGGTCTTCAACTGCAGGGCTACACCTTC.

V and J are TRBV3-1 (or the pseudogene TRBV3-2) and TRBJ2-5, with D possibly TRBD1 on 5 matching bases. The CDR3 is made up of 13 amino acids. Deletions cut 4 bases from V and 1 base from J, with 7 bases between. Germline V gene sequence: CDR1 LGHDT, CDR2 YNNKEL (reference sequence). For the CDR3, the DNA is TGTGCCAGCAGCCCAGGGCCCCAAGAGACCCAGTACTTC. It yields the protein CASSPGPQETQYF.

The chain has TRBV5-1 and TRBJ2-3, with D possibly TRBD1 on 5 matching bases. Germline values: CDR1 SGHRS, CDR2 YFSETQ. Trimming removed 4 bases from V and 5 bases from J, with 8 bases in between. The CDR3 loop spans 12 amino acids. The CDR3 spells CASSAGQDTQYF. CDR3 coding DNA: TGCGCCAGCAGCGCAGGGCAAGATACGCAGTATTTT.

The chain is built from TRBV6-6 and TRBJ1-1; D gene unclear. Per germline, CDR1 MNHNY and CDR2 SVGAGI (reference sequence). V was shortened by 0 bases and J by 1 base, with 9 bases between the two germline ends. This CDR3 is 15 amino acids long. The CDR3 nucleotides read TGTGCCAGCAGTTACTCCGGGAGCCAGAACACTGAAGCTTTCTTT. Protein: CASSYSGSQNTEAFF.

The chain is built from TRBV10-1 and TRBJ2-1; TRBD1 agrees at 7 bases. This CDR3 spans 14 amino acids. Trimming cost V 8 bases and J 7 bases; bases outside gene matches: 11. Germline V CDR1 and CDR2: WNHNN, SYGVQD (reference sequence). The CDR3 loop is CASLSQGLGNEQFF. The CDR3 DNA follows: TGCGCCAGCTTATCACAGGGGCTCGGGAATGAGCAGTTCTTC.

The chain is built from TRBV5-1 and TRBJ2-1; the match to TRBD2 covers 13 bases. CDR3 length: 18 amino acids. Germline CDR1 is SGHRS and CDR2 is YFSETQ. V lost 2 bases, J lost 8 bases, and 13 bases stayed unmatched. DNA for the CDR3: TGCGCCAGCAGCTTTACGGGCCCCACTAGCGGGGGGGCCCATGAGCAGTTCTTC. Amino acid sequence: CASSFTGPTSGGAHEQFF.

This rearrangement joins TRBV7-9 to TRBJ1-5; 7 bases align to TRBD1. The CDR3 spans 15 residues. Germline lookup yields CDR1 SEHNR and CDR2 FQNEAQ (reference sequence). V shed 6 bases, J shed 7 bases, and the junction held 12 bases outside the gene matches. The CDR3, as DNA: TGTGCCAGCAGTTTAACAGGGGAAGGGAAGCAGCCCCAGCATTTT. It translates to CASSLTGEGKQPQHF.

The V and J genes are TRBV29-1 and TRBJ1-5, with 9 bases fitting TRBD1. The CDR3 has 15 amino acids. J gave up 7 bases and V 5 bases, and 12 bases lay outside the gene matches. The V gene's germline CDR1 is SQVTM and CDR2 ANQGSEA. Here the CDR3 reads CSVTVAGTGKQPQHF. DNA for the CDR3: TGCAGCGTTACAGTAGCCGGGACAGGGAAGCAGCCCCAGCATTTT.

This clone appeared a single time. The gene calls are TRBV6-2 or TRBV6-3 and TRBJ1-2; perhaps TRBD1 as D (5 bases). This CDR3 region has 13 residues. V was cut by 3 bases and J by 4 bases, with 9 bases left in between. Germline loops: CDR1 MNHEY, CDR2 SVGEGT. CDR3 DNA: TGTGCCAGCAGTTATAGGGGACTCTATGGCTACACCTTC. Its protein is CASSYRGLYGYTF.

This chain connects TRBV11-3 to TRBJ2-5, with TRBD1 matching 7 bases. Germline V gene data show CDR1 as SGHNT and CDR2 as YENEEA. V was pared by 4 bases and J by 0 bases, with 8 bases of the junction left unmatched. This CDR3 contains 16 residues. CDR3 DNA sequence: TGTGCCAGCAGCTGCCCCGGGACAGCCTACCAAGAGACCCAGTACTTC. Translating it yields CASSCPGTAYQETQYF.

To note about this clone: Other DNA sequences in this sample translate to the same CDR3. The J gene is TRBJ2-7, the V gene TRBV28; possible D gene TRBD1, 5 bases. In germline, CDR1 is MDHEN, CDR2 SYDVKM. Trimming left V 6 bases short and J 0 bases short, with 9 bases between. The CDR3 has 13 residues. The CDR3 coding sequence is TGTGCCAGCAGGATTGACAGCTCCTACGAGCAGTACTTC. It translates to CASRIDSSYEQYF.

The chain uses TRBV6-1 and TRBJ1-1; 7 bases fit TRBD1. V was pared by 2 bases and J by 0 bases, with 9 bases of the junction left unmatched. CDR1 is MNHNS and CDR2 is SASEGT in the germline V gene. This CDR3 has 17 residues. Written as DNA, the CDR3 is TGTGCCAGCAGTGAAATGTGGACAGGATCCATGAACACTGAAGCTTTCTTT. Translated, it gives CASSEMWTGSMNTEAFF.

The V call is TRBV5-8, the J call TRBJ1-5, with 7 bases fitting TRBD1. CDR1 and CDR2 from the germline V gene are SGHTS and YDEGEE. J lost 3 bases, V lost 4 bases, and 7 bases had no gene match. The CDR3 has 15 amino acids. CDR3 sequence (DNA): TGTGCCAGCAGCCTTCTAGGGACAGCCAATCAGCCCCAGCATTTT. Its protein product is CASSLLGTANQPQHF.

This chain joins TRBV7-9 and TRBJ2-7; 10 bases fit TRBD2. J gave up 5 bases and V 8 bases, and 6 bases lay outside the gene matches. Germline lookup yields CDR1 SEHNR and CDR2 FQNEAQ (reference sequence). CDR3 length: 13 residues. The CDR3 region has the DNA TGTGCCAGCTCTCTAGCGGGGGTCCACGAGCAGTACTTC. This translates into CASSLAGVHEQYF.

V gene TRBV24-1 combines with J gene TRBJ2-3; TRBD1 aligns across 8 bases. After removal of 5 bases from V and 3 bases from J, the junction contained 6 bases not matched to a gene. CDR1 and CDR2 (germline): KGHDR, SFDVKD. This CDR3 comprises 15 residues. CDR3 protein: CATSGSQGATDTQYF. CDR3 nucleotide sequence: TGTGCCACCAGTGGATCTCAGGGGGCAACAGATACGCAGTATTTT.

The chain uses TRBV11-2 and TRBJ1-6, with D hard to call. CDR3 length: 13 residues. CDR1 SGHAT and CDR2 FQNNGV come from the germline V gene. V gave up 0 bases and J gave up 8 bases, with 5 bases separating them. CDR3 sequence reads: CASSLDGYSPLHF. CDR3 nucleotides: TGTGCCAGCAGCTTAGACGGTTATTCACCCCTCCACTTT.